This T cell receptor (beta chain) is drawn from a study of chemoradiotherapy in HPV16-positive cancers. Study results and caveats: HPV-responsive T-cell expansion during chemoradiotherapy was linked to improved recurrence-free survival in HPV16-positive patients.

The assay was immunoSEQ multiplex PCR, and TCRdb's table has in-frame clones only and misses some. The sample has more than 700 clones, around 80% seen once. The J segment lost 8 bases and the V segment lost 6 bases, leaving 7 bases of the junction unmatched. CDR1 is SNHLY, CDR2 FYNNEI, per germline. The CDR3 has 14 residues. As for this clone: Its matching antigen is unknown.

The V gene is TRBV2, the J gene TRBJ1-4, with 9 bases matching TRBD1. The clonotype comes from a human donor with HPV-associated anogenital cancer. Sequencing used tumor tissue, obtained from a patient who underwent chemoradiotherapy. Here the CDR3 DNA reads TGTGCCAGCAGGGGAACAGGGGGCAGGGAAAAACTGTTTTTT. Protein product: CASRGTGGREKLFF.